What follows describes a single T cell receptor (beta chain). These data come from a study of blood T cell repertoires in COVID-19. Study-wide background: Sites across the United States, Italy and Spain contributed samples from acute and convalescent COVID-19.

The CDR3 consists of 13 residues. Germline V lookup: CDR1 KGHDR, CDR2 SFDVKD. The V and J ends lost 7 bases and 6 bases, in that order; junction bases with no gene match: 4. Sequenced by immunoSEQ multiplex PCR; TCRdb stores in-frame clones only, minus some. The data contain 30,000 to 40,000 clones, about 90% of them seen just once; the ten biggest clones take up around 6.5%. The sequencing sample was made of peripheral blood. This TCR was sampled from a human donor in a cohort sampled during active COVID-19. This chain connects TRBV24-1 to TRBJ2-1, with 8 bases lining up with TRBD1. The CDR3 DNA reads as TGTGCCACCAGGGGGCAGGGGGCCAATGAGCAGTTCTTC. It is translated as CATRGQGANEQFF.